Following are 14 T cell receptor beta chains from one sample sequenced in a study of CD8+CD57+ T cells in acquired aplastic anemia. The TCR beta profiling, which covered VDJ combination and CDR3 sequence, was carried out using genomic DNA as the template. TCRdb reprocessed the reads with MiXCR, giving one entry per CDR3 protein. The sample consists of 160,000 or so distinct CDR3 sequences, under 55% of them appearing once. Before being chosen for sequencing, patients had shown CD8+CD57+ cell expansion by flow cytometry. What was sequenced was sorted CD4+, CD8+, or CD8+CD57+ T cells (not recorded which) from PBMCs. The receptors come from a human donor with aplastic anemia.

The chain combines TRBV10-2 with TRBJ2-1; the match to TRBD2 covers 9 bases. Germline lookup yields CDR1 WSHSY and CDR2 SAAADI. The V segment lost 0 bases and the J segment 3 bases; nucleotides outside the gene matches: 9. The CDR3 runs to 18 residues. Here the CDR3 reads CASSESLLAGLNYNEQFF. The DNA of the CDR3 is TGCGCCAGCAGTGAGTCTTTGCTAGCGGGACTGAACTACAATGAGCAGTTCTTC.

The gene calls are TRBV15 and TRBJ2-1; 11 nucleotides match TRBD1. J gave up 8 bases and V 6 bases, and 9 bases lay outside the gene matches. This CDR3 region has 15 residues. The germline V gene has CDR1 LNHNV and CDR2 YYDKDF (reference sequence). The CDR3 here is CATRGGQGVGYEQFF. In DNA form, the CDR3 reads TGTGCCACCAGGGGGGGACAGGGGGTTGGCTATGAGCAGTTCTTC.

The rearrangement joins TRBV7-2 to TRBJ2-6, with no clear D. CDR1 and CDR2 (germline): SGHTA, FQGNSA. The germline V and J ends were trimmed by 8 bases and 0 bases, with 5 bases remaining between them. This CDR3 has 13 residues. The CDR3 DNA follows: TGTGCCAGCGGGTTCTCTGGGGCCAACGTCCTGACTTTC. This translates into CASGFSGANVLTF. Variable domain in full (rest from reference TRBV7-2 and TRBJ2-6): GAGVSQSPSNKVTEKGKDVELRCDPISGHTALYWYRQSLGQGLEFLIYFQGNSAPDKSGLPSDRFSAERTGGSVSTLTIQRTQQEDSAVYLCASGFSGANVLTFGAGSRLTVL.

The V call is TRBV4-1, the J call TRBJ1-5, with D perhaps matching TRBD1 (6 bases). Trimming took 0 bases from V and 5 from J, leaving 11 bases between them. CDR1 and CDR2 (germline): MGHRA, YSYEKL. The CDR3 is 15 residues long. The CDR3 reads CASSQENRDDQPQHF. The CDR3 DNA is TGCGCCAGCAGCCAAGAAAACAGGGATGATCAGCCCCAGCATTTT.

This chain connects TRBV20-1 to TRBJ2-2, with 7 bases that match TRBD1. V gave up 6 bases and J gave up 6 bases; unmatched junction bases: 10. Germline assignment: CDR1 DFQATT and CDR2 SNEGSKA (reference sequence). The length of the CDR3 is 14 residues. The CDR3 DNA reads TGCAGTGCCACCGGACAGGCGGTACCCGGGGAGCTGTTTTTT. It codes for CSATGQAVPGELFF.

This clonotype was picked up a small number of times. The chain joins TRBV27 to TRBJ1-3; D unclear. CDR1 MNHEY and CDR2 SMNVEV come from the germline V gene (reference sequence). The V gene lost 2 bases and the J gene lost 4 bases, with 6 bases spanning the gap. The CDR3 runs 13 residues. The CDR3 DNA reads as TGTGCCAGCAGTTTAGGAGTCGGAAACACCATATATTTT. Amino acids: CASSLGVGNTIYF.

In its sample, this clonotype was seen many times. This sequence joins TRBV7-9 and TRBJ2-2, with D tentatively TRBD1 (6 bases). The germline gives CDR1 SEHNR, CDR2 FQNEAQ (reference sequence). V lost 9 bases, J lost 6 bases, and 14 bases lay in between. The CDR3 loop spans 13 amino acids. The CDR3 region is CARGDPGAGELFF. As DNA, the CDR3 is TGTGCCAGGGGAGACCCAGGGGCCGGGGAGCTGTTTTTT.

V and J are TRBV4-1 and TRBJ2-4; D is possibly TRBD1 (5 bases). Per the germline V gene, CDR1 is MGHRA and CDR2 is YSYEKL. CDR3 length: 17 residues. Trimming shortened V by 1 base and J by 2 bases, and 15 bases separated the two germline ends. The CDR3 region is CASSQGPLDTSKNIQYF. DNA of the CDR3: TGCGCCAGCAGCCAAGGCCCCTTGGACACATCCAAAAACATTCAGTACTTC.

V and J are TRBV10-3 and TRBJ1-5; no definite D call. From germline, CDR1 is ENHRY and CDR2 SYGVKD. V lost 4 bases and J lost 1, with 11 bases in between. CDR3 size: 15 residues. CDR3 residues: CAISVDFTSNQPQHF. Written as DNA, the CDR3 is TGTGCCATCAGTGTCGACTTTACGAGCAATCAGCCCCAGCATTTT.

V is TRBV9 and J is TRBJ1-6; TRBD1 is a possible D gene (5 bases). This CDR3 contains 14 residues. Germline V gives CDR1 SGDLS, CDR2 YYNGEE. Trimming took 2 bases from V and 5 from J, leaving 8 bases between them. Written as DNA, the CDR3 is TGTGCCAGCAGCGTTCAGGGACATAATTCACCCCTCCACTTT. Its translation is CASSVQGHNSPLHF.

This clonotype occurred many times. The rearrangement joins TRBV7-9 to TRBJ2-5, with D possibly matching TRBD1 (5 bases). Trimming shortened V by 3 bases and J by 0 bases, and 11 bases separated the two germline ends. Germline loops: CDR1 SEHNR, CDR2 FQNEAQ (reference sequence). The CDR3 spans 15 residues. CDR3 in DNA: TGTGCCAGCAGCTTCTTCCGACAGAACCAAGAGACCCAGTACTTC. Translating gives CASSFFRQNQETQYF.

V gene TRBV7-2 combines with J gene TRBJ1-3; TRBD1 is a possible D gene (5 bases). The CDR3 length is 15 residues. In germline, CDR1 is SGHTA, CDR2 FQGNSA. With 4 bases removed from V and 0 bases from J, the gap between germline ends came to 10 bases. CDR3 loop: CASSWRQSSGNTIYF. CDR3 nucleotide sequence: TGTGCCAGCAGCTGGCGACAGAGCTCTGGAAACACCATATATTTT.

This clonotype was recorded only once. The V call is TRBV20-1, the J call TRBJ1-5; D is ambiguous. This CDR3 comprises 14 residues. Germline V CDR1 and CDR2: DFQATT, SNEGSKA (reference sequence). V was cut by 0 bases and J by 6 bases, with 12 bases left in between. Written as DNA, the CDR3 is TGCAGTGCTAGAGACTTTGGAATCGGTCAGCCCCAGCATTTT. Translation: CSARDFGIGQPQHF.

V is TRBV7-2 and J is TRBJ2-5, with TRBD2 as a possible D gene (5 bases). The V and J ends lost 5 bases and 5 bases respectively, with 12 bases between them. Per germline, CDR1 SGHTA and CDR2 FQGNSA. The CDR3 loop spans 13 amino acids. The CDR3 DNA is TGTGCCAGCAGCCCAGTCAGGAGGGAGACCCAGTACTTC. It specifies CASSPVRRETQYF.